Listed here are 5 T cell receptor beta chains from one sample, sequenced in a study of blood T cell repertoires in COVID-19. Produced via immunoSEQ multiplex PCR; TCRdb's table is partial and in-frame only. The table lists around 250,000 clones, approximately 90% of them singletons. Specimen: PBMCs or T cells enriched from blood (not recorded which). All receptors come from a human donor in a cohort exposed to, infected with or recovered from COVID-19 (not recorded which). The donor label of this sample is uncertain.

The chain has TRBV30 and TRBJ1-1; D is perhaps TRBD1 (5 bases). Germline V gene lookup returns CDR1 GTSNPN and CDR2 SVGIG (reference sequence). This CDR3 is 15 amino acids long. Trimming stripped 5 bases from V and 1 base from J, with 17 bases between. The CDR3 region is CAWLDRRGGNTEAFF. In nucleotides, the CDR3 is TGTGCCTGGTTGGACCGTCGGGGGGGGAACACTGAAGCTTTCTTT. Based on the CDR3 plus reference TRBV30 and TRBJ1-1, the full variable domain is SQTIHQWPATLVQPVGSPLSLECTVEGTSNPNLYWYRQAAGRGLQLLFYSVGIGQISSEVPQNLSASRPQDRQFILSSKKLLLSDSGFYLCAWLDRRGGNTEAFFGQGTRLTVV.

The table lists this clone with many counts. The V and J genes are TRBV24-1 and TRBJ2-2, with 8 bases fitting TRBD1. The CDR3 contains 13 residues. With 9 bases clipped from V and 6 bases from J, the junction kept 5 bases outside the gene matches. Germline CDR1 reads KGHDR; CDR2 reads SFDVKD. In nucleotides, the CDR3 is TGTGCCACCCTGGGACAGGCCTCCGGGGAGCTGTTTTTT. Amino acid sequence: CATLGQASGELFF.

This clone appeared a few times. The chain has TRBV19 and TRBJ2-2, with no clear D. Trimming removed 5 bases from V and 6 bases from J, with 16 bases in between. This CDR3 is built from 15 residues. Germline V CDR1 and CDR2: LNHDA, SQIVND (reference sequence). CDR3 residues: CASSSHDKVSGELFF. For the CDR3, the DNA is TGTGCCAGTAGTTCGCACGACAAGGTTTCCGGGGAGCTGTTTTTT.

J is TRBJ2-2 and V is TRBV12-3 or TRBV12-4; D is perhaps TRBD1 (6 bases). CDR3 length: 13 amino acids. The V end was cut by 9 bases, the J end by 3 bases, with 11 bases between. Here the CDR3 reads CASPGTHTGELFF. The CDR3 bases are TGTGCCAGTCCCGGGACACACACCGGGGAGCTGTTTTTT.

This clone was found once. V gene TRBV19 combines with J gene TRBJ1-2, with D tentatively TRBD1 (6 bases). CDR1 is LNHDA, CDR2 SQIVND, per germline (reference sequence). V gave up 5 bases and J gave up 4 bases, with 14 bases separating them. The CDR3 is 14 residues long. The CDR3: CASSEGHRSYGYTF. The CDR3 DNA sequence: TGTGCCAGTAGTGAGGGACACAGGAGCTATGGCTACACCTTC.